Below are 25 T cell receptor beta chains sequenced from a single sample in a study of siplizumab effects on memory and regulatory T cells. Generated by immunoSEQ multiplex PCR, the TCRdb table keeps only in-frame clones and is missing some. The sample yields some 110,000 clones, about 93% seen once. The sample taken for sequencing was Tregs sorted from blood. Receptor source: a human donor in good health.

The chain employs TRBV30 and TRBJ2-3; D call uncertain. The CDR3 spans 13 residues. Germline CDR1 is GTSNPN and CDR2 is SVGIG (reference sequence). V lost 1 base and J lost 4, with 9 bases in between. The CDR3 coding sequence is TGTGCCTGGAGTGCCTCCCCCGCAGATACGCAGTATTTT. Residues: CAWSASPADTQYF.

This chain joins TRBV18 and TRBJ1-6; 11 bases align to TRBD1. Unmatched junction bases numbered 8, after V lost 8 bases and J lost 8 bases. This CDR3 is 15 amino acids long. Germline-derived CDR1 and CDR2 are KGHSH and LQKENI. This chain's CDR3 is CASAGQGAGDSPLHF. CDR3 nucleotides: TGTGCCAGCGCCGGACAGGGGGCGGGGGATTCACCCCTCCACTTT. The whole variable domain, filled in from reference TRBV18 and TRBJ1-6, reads NAGVMQNPRHLVRRRGQEARLRCSPMKGHSHVYWYRQLPEEGLKFMVYLQKENIIDESGMPKERFSAEFPKEGPSILRIQQVVRGDSAAYFCASAGQGAGDSPLHFGNGTRLTVT.

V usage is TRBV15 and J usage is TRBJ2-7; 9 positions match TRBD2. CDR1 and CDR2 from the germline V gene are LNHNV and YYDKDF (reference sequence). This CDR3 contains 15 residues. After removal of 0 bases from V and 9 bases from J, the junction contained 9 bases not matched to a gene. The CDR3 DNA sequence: TGTGCCACCAGCAGAGATTATGGCGGGAGGGCCCTGCAGTACTTC. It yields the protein CATSRDYGGRALQYF.

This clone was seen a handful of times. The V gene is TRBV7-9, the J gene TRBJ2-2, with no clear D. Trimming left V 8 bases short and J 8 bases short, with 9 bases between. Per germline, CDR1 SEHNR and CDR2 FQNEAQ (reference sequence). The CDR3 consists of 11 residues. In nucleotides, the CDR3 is TGTGCCAGCCTCCTATGGGGGGAGCTGTTTTTT. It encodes CASLLWGELFF.

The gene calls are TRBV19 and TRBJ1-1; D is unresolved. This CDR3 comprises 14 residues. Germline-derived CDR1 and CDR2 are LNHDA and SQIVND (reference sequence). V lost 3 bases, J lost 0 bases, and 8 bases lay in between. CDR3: CASSISELNTEAFF. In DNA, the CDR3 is TGTGCCAGTAGTATTTCCGAATTGAACACTGAAGCTTTCTTT.

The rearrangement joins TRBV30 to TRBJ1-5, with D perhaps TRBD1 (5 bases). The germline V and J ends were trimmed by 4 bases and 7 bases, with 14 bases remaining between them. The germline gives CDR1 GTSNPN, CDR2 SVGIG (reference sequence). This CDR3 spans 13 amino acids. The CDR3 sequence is CAWNRGVGQPQHF. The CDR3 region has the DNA TGTGCCTGGAACCGGGGGGTCGGCCAGCCCCAGCATTTT.

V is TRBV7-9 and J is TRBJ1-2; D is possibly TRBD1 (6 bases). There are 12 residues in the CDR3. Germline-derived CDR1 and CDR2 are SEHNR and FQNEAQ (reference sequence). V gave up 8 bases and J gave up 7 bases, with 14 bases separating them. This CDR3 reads CASQGGALGYTF. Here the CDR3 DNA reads TGTGCCAGCCAAGGGGGGGCTCTTGGCTACACCTTC.

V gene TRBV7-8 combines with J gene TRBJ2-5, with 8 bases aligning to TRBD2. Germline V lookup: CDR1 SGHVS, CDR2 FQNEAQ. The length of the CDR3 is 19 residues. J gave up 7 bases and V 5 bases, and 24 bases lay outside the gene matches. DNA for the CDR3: TGTGCCAGCAGCATGCCCCGGGTGGCGGGAGGCGCACCCCCCCGGACCCAGTACTTC. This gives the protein CASSMPRVAGGAPPRTQYF.

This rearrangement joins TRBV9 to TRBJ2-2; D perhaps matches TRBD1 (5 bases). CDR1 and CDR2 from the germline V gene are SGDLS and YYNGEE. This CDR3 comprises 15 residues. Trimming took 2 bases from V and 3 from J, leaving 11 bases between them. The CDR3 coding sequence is TGTGCCAGCAGCGTGGGTTTAGGGGACACCGGGGAGCTGTTTTTT. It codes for CASSVGLGDTGELFF.

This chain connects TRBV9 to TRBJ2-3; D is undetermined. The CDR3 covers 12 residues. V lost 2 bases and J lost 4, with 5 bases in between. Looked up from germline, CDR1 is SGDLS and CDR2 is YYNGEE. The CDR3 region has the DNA TGTGCCAGCAGCGTGGCAGCAGATACGCAGTATTTT. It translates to CASSVAADTQYF.

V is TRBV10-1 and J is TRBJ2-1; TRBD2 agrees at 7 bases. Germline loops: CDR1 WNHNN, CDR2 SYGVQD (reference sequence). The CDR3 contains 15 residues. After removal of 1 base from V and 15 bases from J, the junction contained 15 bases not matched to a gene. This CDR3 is CASSEFYSGGRGLFF. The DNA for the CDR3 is TGCGCCAGCAGTGAGTTCTATTCGGGGGGACGTGGGCTGTTCTTC.

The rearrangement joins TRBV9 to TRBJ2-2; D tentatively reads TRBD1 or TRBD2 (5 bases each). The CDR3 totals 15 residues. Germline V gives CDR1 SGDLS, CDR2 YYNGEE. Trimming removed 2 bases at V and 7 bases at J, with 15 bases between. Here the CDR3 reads CASSVGKGKGGELFF. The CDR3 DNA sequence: TGTGCCAGCAGCGTCGGGAAGGGGAAGGGCGGGGAGCTGTTTTTT.

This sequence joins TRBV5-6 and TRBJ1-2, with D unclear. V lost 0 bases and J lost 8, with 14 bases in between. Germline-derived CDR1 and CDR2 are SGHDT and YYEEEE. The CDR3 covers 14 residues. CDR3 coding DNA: TGTGCCAGCAGCTTGGGAACGGCCGCGGGGGGCTACACCTTC. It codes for CASSLGTAAGGYTF.

CDR3 in DNA: TGTGCCAGCAGCTTAAGGGCCGGCGGATATGGCTACACCTTC. This sequence encodes CASSLRAGGYGYTF. The chain joins TRBV7-2 to TRBJ1-2; D uncertain. Germline V CDR1 and CDR2: SGHTA, FQGNSA. The CDR3 covers 14 residues. The V end was cut by 2 bases, the J end by 5 bases, with 12 bases between. The variable domain in full, with the rest retrieved from reference TRBV7-2 and TRBJ1-2, is GAGVSQSPSNKVTEKGKDVELRCDPISGHTALYWYRQSLGQGLEFLIYFQGNSAPDKSGLPSDRFSAERTGGSVSTLTIQRTQQEDSAVYLCASSLRAGGYGYTFGSGTRLTVV.

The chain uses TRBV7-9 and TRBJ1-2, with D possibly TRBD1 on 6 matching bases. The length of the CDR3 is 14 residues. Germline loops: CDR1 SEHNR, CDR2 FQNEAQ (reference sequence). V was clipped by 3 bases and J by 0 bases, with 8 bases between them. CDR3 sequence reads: CASSFGQTNYGYTF. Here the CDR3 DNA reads TGTGCCAGCAGCTTTGGACAGACTAACTATGGCTACACCTTC.

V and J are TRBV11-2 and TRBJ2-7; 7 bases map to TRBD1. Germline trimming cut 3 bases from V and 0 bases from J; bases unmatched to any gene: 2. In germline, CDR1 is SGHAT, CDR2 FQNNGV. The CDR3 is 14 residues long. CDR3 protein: CASSFTGDSYEQYF. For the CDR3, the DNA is TGTGCCAGCAGCTTCACAGGGGACTCCTACGAGCAGTACTTC. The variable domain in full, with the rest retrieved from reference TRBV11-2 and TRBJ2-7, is EAGVAQSPRYKIIEKRQSVAFWCNPISGHATLYWYQQILGQGPKLLIQFQNNGVVDDSQLPKDRFSAERLKGVDSTLKIQPAKLEDSAVYLCASSFTGDSYEQYFGPGTRLTVT.

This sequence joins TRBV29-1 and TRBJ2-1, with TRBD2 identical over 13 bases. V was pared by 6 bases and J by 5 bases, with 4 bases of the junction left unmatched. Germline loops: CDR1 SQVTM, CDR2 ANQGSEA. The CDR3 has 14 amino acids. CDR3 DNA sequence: TGCAGCGTACTAGCGGGAGGGGTCAACAATGAGCAGTTCTTC. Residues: CSVLAGGVNNEQFF.

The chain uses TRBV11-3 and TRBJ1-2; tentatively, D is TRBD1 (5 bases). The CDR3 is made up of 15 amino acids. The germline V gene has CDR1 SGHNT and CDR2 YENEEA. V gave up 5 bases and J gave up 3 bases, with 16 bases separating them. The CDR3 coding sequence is TGTGCCAGCAGCCCCGCGGGGCAGCTACACTATGGCTACACCTTC. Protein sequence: CASSPAGQLHYGYTF.

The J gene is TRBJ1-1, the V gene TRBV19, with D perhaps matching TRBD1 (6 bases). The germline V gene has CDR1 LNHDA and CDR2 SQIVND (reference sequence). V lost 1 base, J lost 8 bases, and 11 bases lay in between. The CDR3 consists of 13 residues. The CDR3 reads CASSIAGGTEAFF. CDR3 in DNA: TGTGCCAGTAGTATAGCGGGGGGCACCGAAGCTTTCTTT.

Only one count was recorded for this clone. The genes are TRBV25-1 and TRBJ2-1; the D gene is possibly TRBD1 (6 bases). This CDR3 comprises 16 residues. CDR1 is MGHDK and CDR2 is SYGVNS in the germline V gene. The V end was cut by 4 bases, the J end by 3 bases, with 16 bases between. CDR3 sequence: CASSGTTGHRYNEQFF. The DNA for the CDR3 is TGTGCCAGCAGTGGAACGACGGGACACCGCTACAATGAGCAGTTCTTC.

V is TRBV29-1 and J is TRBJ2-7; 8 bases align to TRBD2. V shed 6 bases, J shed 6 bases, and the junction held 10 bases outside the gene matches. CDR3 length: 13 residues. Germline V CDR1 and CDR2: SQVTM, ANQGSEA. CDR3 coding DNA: TGCAGCGTCCGGGGACTAGATTATATCGAGCAGTACTTC. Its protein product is CSVRGLDYIEQYF.

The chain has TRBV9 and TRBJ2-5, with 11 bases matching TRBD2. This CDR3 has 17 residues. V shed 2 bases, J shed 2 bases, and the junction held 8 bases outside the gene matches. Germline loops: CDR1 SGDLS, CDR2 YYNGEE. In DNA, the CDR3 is TGTGCCAGCAGCGTGAGCGTAGCGGGGGGGGCTCAAGAGACCCAGTACTTC. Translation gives CASSVSVAGGAQETQYF.

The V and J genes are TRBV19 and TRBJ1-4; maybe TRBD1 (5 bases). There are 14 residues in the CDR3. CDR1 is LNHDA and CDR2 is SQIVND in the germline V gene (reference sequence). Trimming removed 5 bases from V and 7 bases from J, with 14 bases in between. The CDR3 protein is CASSPQVGGEKLFF. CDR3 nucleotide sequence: TGTGCCAGTAGTCCACAGGTTGGCGGTGAAAAACTGTTTTTT. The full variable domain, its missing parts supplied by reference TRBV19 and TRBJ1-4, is DGGITQSPKYLFRKEGQNVTLSCEQNLNHDAMYWYRQDPGQGLRLIYYSQIVNDFQKGDIAEGYSVSREKKESFPLTVTSAQKNPTAFYLCASSPQVGGEKLFFGSGTQLSVL.

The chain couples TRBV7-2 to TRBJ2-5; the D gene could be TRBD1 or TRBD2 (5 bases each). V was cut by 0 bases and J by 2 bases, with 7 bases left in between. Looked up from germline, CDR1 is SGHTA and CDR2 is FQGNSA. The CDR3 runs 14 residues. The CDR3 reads CASSLAGVQETQYF. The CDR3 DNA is TGTGCCAGCAGCTTAGCGGGGGTGCAAGAGACCCAGTACTTC.

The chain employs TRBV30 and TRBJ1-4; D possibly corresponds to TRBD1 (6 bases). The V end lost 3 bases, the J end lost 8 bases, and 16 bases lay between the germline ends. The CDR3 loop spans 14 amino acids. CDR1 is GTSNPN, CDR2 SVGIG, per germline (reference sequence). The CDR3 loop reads CAWRWAGEREKLFF. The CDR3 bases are TGTGCCTGGAGATGGGCAGGGGAAAGGGAAAAACTGTTTTTT. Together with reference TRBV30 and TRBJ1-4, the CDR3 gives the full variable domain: SQTIHQWPATLVQPVGSPLSLECTVEGTSNPNLYWYRQAAGRGLQLLFYSVGIGQISSEVPQNLSASRPQDRQFILSSKKLLLSDSGFYLCAWRWAGEREKLFFGSGTQLSVL.